This passage covers 19 T cell receptor beta chains from one sample sequenced in a study of blood T cell repertoires in COVID-19. Assay: immunoSEQ multiplex PCR; the TCRdb copy retains only in-frame clones and omits some. The data contain hundreds of thousands of clones, 88% of them seen just once; the ten biggest clones take up around 1.5%. The sample comprised peripheral blood. These receptors all stem from an older man with acute or convalescent COVID-19.

The CDR3 loop reads CASSPGQGAYEQYF. As DNA, the CDR3 is TGCGCCAGCAGCCCTGGACAGGGGGCATACGAGCAGTACTTC. V is TRBV5-1 and J is TRBJ2-7; 11 positions agree with TRBD1. Germline values: CDR1 SGHRS, CDR2 YFSETQ. Germline trimming cut 4 bases from V and 4 bases from J; bases unmatched to any gene: 4. The CDR3 is 14 residues long.

The chain uses TRBV13 and TRBJ2-1; 9 bases line up with TRBD2. Germline assignment: CDR1 PRHDT and CDR2 FYEKMQ (reference sequence). With 7 bases clipped from V and 6 bases from J, the junction kept 13 bases outside the gene matches. CDR3 length: 16 residues. CDR3 loop: CASTPGQPSGVNEQFF. The CDR3 DNA follows: TGTGCCAGCACGCCCGGTCAGCCTAGCGGGGTCAATGAGCAGTTCTTC.

In nucleotides, the CDR3 is TGTGCCAGCAGCCCCCCGGTCCTACTAGCGGCGTACCAAGAGACCCAGTACTTC. This gives the protein CASSPPVLLAAYQETQYF. The genes are TRBV3-1 (or the pseudogene TRBV3-2) and TRBJ2-5; 8 bases align to TRBD2. The germline V gene has CDR1 LGHDT and CDR2 YNNKEL (reference sequence). CDR3 length: 18 amino acids. The ends lost 4 bases at V and 0 bases at J; junction bases unmatched: 13.

The chain uses TRBV11-2 and TRBJ2-7; D unclear. V was pared by 0 bases and J by 2 bases, with 8 bases between. Per germline, CDR1 SGHAT and CDR2 FQNNGV. This CDR3 spans 14 amino acids. The CDR3 protein is CASSLDPRTYEQYF. CDR3 sequence (DNA): TGTGCCAGCAGCTTAGATCCCAGAACCTACGAGCAGTACTTC.

Turning to this clone: A read error may produce the germline difference seen at one junction end. The chain has TRBV20-1 and TRBJ1-3, with 9 bases identical to TRBD1. The CDR3 totals 11 residues. Germline V lookup: CDR1 DFQATT, CDR2 SNEGSKA (reference sequence). Here the CDR3 reads CSARDHRGHYF. For the CDR3, the DNA is TGCAGTGCTAGAGATCACAGGGGGCATTACTTT.

The V and J genes are TRBV28 and TRBJ2-7; TRBD2 matches 7 bases. Germline CDR1 is MDHEN and CDR2 is SYDVKM. The CDR3 is 16 residues long. The junction had 8 bases not matched to a gene; V was cut back by 3 bases and J by 0 bases. CDR3 sequence reads: CASSFHGGGSSYEQYF. CDR3 DNA: TGTGCCAGCAGTTTTCATGGGGGGGGAAGCTCCTACGAGCAGTACTTC.

This sequence joins TRBV19 and TRBJ1-3; TRBD1 aligns across 8 bases. With V trimmed by 11 bases and J by 0 bases, 9 bases remained unmatched. This CDR3 contains 15 residues. Germline V gene sequence: CDR1 LNHDA, CDR2 SQIVND (reference sequence). This CDR3 is CAAGTGGASGNTIYF. In nucleotides, the CDR3 is TGTGCCGCAGGAACAGGGGGGGCCTCTGGAAACACCATATATTTT. Full variable domain (outside the CDR3, taken from reference TRBV19 and TRBJ1-3): DGGITQSPKYLFRKEGQNVTLSCEQNLNHDAMYWYRQDPGQGLRLIYYSQIVNDFQKGDIAEGYSVSREKKESFPLTVTSAQKNPTAFYLCAAGTGGASGNTIYFGEGSWLTVV.

This rearrangement joins TRBV12-3 or TRBV12-4 to TRBJ2-5; the D gene is possibly TRBD2 (5 bases). V gave up 6 bases and J gave up 7 bases, with 15 bases separating them. The CDR3 spans 13 residues. Here the CDR3 DNA reads TGTGCCAGCAGCCAGAGGGCCCGAGGGACCCAGTACTTC. Its protein is CASSQRARGTQYF.

This CDR3 is CATSKGTATNYGYTF. CDR3 coding DNA: TGTGCCACCAGCAAAGGGACAGCCACTAACTATGGCTACACCTTC. The chain links TRBV15 to TRBJ1-2; 7 bases fit TRBD1. CDR1 LNHNV and CDR2 YYDKDF come from the germline V gene (reference sequence). CDR3 size: 15 residues. With 4 bases clipped from V and 0 bases from J, the junction kept 5 bases outside the gene matches.

This chain links TRBV5-6 with TRBJ2-6; D gene uncertain. The CDR3 is 14 residues long. Trimming took off 1 base at V and 11 bases at J, with 13 bases between the two ends. The germline CDR1 and CDR2 sequences are SGHDT and YYEEEE. The CDR3 DNA is TGTGCCAGCAGCTTGTATAGTTCTCACGACGTCCTGACTTTC. Translating gives CASSLYSSHDVLTF.

This chain connects TRBV5-1 to TRBJ1-1; D call uncertain. Trimming removed 3 bases from V and 13 bases from J, with 13 bases in between. This CDR3 contains 11 residues. Germline-derived CDR1 and CDR2 are SGHRS and YFSETQ. The CDR3 nucleotides read TGCGCCAGCAGCTGGGCGGGGTGGGTTTTCTTT. As protein: CASSWAGWVFF.

The CDR3 here is CASSQDEGANNEKLFF. The DNA for the CDR3 is TGCGCCAGCAGCCAAGATGAGGGGGCGAATAATGAAAAACTGTTTTTT. This chain links TRBV4-1 with TRBJ1-4; 7 positions match TRBD1. The junction had 5 bases not matched to a gene; V was cut back by 0 bases and J by 4 bases. This CDR3 has 16 amino acids. Germline V CDR1 and CDR2: MGHRA, YSYEKL.

The chain combines TRBV6-5 with TRBJ2-5; tentative D call: TRBD2 (6 bases). The CDR3 runs to 15 residues. Trimming left V 5 bases short and J 3 bases short, with 16 bases between. Germline V gene data show CDR1 as MNHEY and CDR2 as SVGAGI. The CDR3 bases are TGTGCCAGCAGTCCGGCCTCTGCGGGGAAAGAGACCCAGTACTTC. Translated, it gives CASSPASAGKETQYF.

The chain has TRBV4-1 and TRBJ2-3; a weak D match, TRBD1 (6 bases). The ends were cut back, 3 bases at V and 0 bases at J, with 13 bases in the middle. Germline CDR1 reads MGHRA; CDR2 reads YSYEKL. This CDR3 contains 16 residues. The CDR3 sequence: CASSQALRGSTDTQYF. CDR3 in DNA: TGCGCCAGCAGCCAGGCACTCAGGGGAAGCACAGATACGCAGTATTTT.

The CDR3 DNA follows: TGCGCCAGCAGCACTGGACAGGGAGCTAACTATGGCTACACCTTC. Amino acid sequence: CASSTGQGANYGYTF. The rearrangement uses TRBV5-1 and TRBJ1-2; TRBD1 matches at 8 bases. V trimming: 4 bases; J trimming: 0 bases; junction bases outside the gene matches: 5. This CDR3 has 15 amino acids. Germline assignment: CDR1 SGHRS and CDR2 YFSETQ. Supplemented by reference TRBV5-1 and TRBJ1-2, the full variable domain reads KAGVTQTPRYLIKTRGQQVTLSCSPISGHRSVSWYQQTPGQGLQFLFEYFSETQRNKGNFPGRFSGRQFSNSRSEMNVSTLELGDSALYLCASSTGQGANYGYTFGSGTRLTVV.

This clone appeared a few times. The chain employs TRBV7-8 and TRBJ2-7, with 10 nucleotides matching TRBD2. Germline trimming cut 7 bases from V and 2 bases from J; bases unmatched to any gene: 11. CDR1 and CDR2 from the germline V gene are SGHVS and FQNEAQ. CDR3 size: 16 residues. In nucleotides, the CDR3 is TGTGCCAGCATCCCCGCCCGGACTAGCGGACCCTACGAGCAGTACTTC. It yields the protein CASIPARTSGPYEQYF.

The V gene is TRBV27, the J gene TRBJ1-5; 10 bases fit TRBD1. V lost 0 bases to trimming and J lost 0 bases; unmatched junction nucleotides: 8. This CDR3 is 19 amino acids long. The germline CDR1 and CDR2 sequences are MNHEY and SMNVEV (reference sequence). The CDR3 DNA reads TGTGCCAGCAGTTTATCGGGGGACAGGGGTACGACTAGCAATCAGCCCCAGCATTTT. This encodes CASSLSGDRGTTSNQPQHF.

The rearrangement uses TRBV9 and TRBJ1-2; TRBD1 aligns across 7 bases. The CDR3 consists of 13 residues. In germline, CDR1 is SGDLS, CDR2 YYNGEE. The trim removed 0 bases at V and 6 bases at J, leaving 2 bases unmatched. CDR3: CASSVGGGDGYTF. CDR3 nucleotide sequence: TGTGCCAGCAGCGTAGGAGGGGGCGATGGCTACACCTTC. Full variable domain (remainder filled in from reference TRBV9 and TRBJ1-2): DSGVTQTPKHLITATGQRVTLRCSPRSGDLSVYWYQQSLDQGLQFLIQYYNGEERAKGNILERFSAQQFPDLHSELNLSSLELGDSALYFCASSVGGGDGYTFGSGTRLTVV.

The rearrangement uses TRBV7-2 and TRBJ2-7, with D unclear. The germline V gene encodes CDR1 SGHTA and CDR2 FQGNSA. V lost 5 bases, J lost 6 bases, and 8 bases lay in between. The CDR3 sequence is 11 residues long. CDR3 nucleotide sequence: TGTGCCAGCAGCCCGAAGAGCGAGCAGTACTTC. This gives the protein CASSPKSEQYF. The variable domain in full, with the rest retrieved from reference TRBV7-2 and TRBJ2-7, is GAGVSQSPSNKVTEKGKDVELRCDPISGHTALYWYRQSLGQGLEFLIYFQGNSAPDKSGLPSDRFSAERTGGSVSTLTIQRTQQEDSAVYLCASSPKSEQYFGPGTRLTVT.